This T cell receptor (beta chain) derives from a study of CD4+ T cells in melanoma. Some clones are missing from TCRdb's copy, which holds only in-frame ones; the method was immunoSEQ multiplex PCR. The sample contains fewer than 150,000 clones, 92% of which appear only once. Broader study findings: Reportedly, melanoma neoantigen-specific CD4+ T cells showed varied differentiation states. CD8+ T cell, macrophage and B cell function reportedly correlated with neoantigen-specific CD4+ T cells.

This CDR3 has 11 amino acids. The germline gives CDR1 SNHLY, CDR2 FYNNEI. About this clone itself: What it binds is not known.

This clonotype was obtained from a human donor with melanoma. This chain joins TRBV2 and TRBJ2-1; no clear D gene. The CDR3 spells CAAALYNEQFF. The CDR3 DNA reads TGTGCGGCAGCCCTCTACAATGAGCAGTTCTTC.